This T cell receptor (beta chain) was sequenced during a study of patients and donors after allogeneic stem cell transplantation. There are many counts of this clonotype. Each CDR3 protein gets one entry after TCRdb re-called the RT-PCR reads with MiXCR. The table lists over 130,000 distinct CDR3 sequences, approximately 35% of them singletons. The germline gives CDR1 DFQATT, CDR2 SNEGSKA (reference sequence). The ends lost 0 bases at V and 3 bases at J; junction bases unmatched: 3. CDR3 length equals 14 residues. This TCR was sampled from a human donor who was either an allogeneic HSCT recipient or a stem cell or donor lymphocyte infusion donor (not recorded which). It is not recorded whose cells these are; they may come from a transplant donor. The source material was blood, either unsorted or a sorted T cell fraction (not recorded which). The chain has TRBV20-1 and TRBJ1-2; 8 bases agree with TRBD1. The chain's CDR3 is CSAREPGGHYGYTF. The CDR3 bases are TGCAGTGCTAGAGAGCCAGGGGGCCACTATGGCTACACCTTC.